This entry lists 31 T cell receptor beta chains sequenced from one sample in a study of T cells in Graves' hyperthyroidism and ophthalmopathy. Using RNA transcripts as the source, TCR beta CDR3 regions were amplified. When the TCR CDR3 underwent first-round RT-PCR, the HTBI primer set was used. TCRdb reprocessed the multiplex PCR reads via MiXCR and lists one record per CDR3 protein. The sample includes around 300,000 distinct CDR3 sequences, 13% to 15% of them seen just once. Material: blood. These receptors were obtained from a woman between 45 and 65 years old with Graves' hyperthyroidism that later progressed to Graves' ophthalmopathy.

In its sample, this clonotype was seen many times. The rearrangement uses TRBV28 and TRBJ2-3; TRBD2 agrees at 12 bases. The germline gives CDR1 MDHEN, CDR2 SYDVKM. The CDR3 length is 19 residues. After removal of 4 bases from V and 6 bases from J, the junction contained 17 bases not matched to a gene. The CDR3 sequence is CASSYPLPTSGRGPDTQYF. CDR3 bases: TGTGCCAGCAGTTACCCGCTCCCGACTAGCGGGAGAGGTCCGGATACGCAGTATTTT. The complete variable domain, with remaining parts taken from reference TRBV28 and TRBJ2-3, reads DVKVTQSSRYLVKRTGEKVFLECVQDMDHENMFWYRQDPGLGLRLIYFSYDVKMKEKGDIPEGYSVSREKKERFSLILESASTNQTSMYLCASSYPLPTSGRGPDTQYFGPGTRLTVL.

To note about this clonotype: A much larger clone lies a single base off, so this may be a read error. This rearrangement joins TRBV6-2 or TRBV6-3 to TRBJ2-1; no clear D gene. CDR3 length: 10 residues. CDR1 is MNHEY, CDR2 SVGEGT, per germline. CDR3 sequence: CASCDVEQSF. Written as DNA, the CDR3 is TGTGCCAGCTGCGACGTGGAGCAGTCCTTC.

The chain recombines TRBV27 with TRBJ1-6; D possibly corresponds to TRBD1 (6 bases). CDR1 and CDR2 (germline): MNHEY, SMNVEV (reference sequence). The CDR3 contains 16 residues. The V and J ends lost 8 bases and 4 bases respectively, with 18 bases between them. CDR3 bases: TGTGCCAGCGGCAGACGGACAGACTTGTATAATTCACCCCTCCACTTT. It translates to CASGRRTDLYNSPLHF.

This clonotype was observed at least ten times. J is TRBJ2-2 and V is TRBV11-2, with D possibly TRBD2 on 6 matching bases. Germline-derived CDR1 and CDR2 are SGHAT and FQNNGV. This CDR3 contains 15 residues. Trimming left V 4 bases short and J 4 bases short, with 13 bases between. The CDR3 region has the DNA TGTGCCAGCAGCTCCACGGGAGATGGCACCGGGGAGCTGTTTTTT. Encoded protein: CASSSTGDGTGELFF.

This clonotype has ten or more counts. This CDR3 reads CASSLAGRQGQKQYF. The CDR3 DNA sequence: TGCGCCAGCAGCTTGGCTGGGAGACAGGGTCAAAAGCAGTACTTC. The chain couples TRBV5-1 to TRBJ2-7; TRBD1 aligns across 7 bases. With 0 bases clipped from V and 8 bases from J, the junction kept 11 bases outside the gene matches. The CDR3 has 15 amino acids. The V gene's germline CDR1 is SGHRS and CDR2 YFSETQ.

The gene calls are TRBV7-6 and TRBJ2-2; D is unresolved. This CDR3 is 16 amino acids long. Per germline, CDR1 SGHVS and CDR2 FNYEAQ. V lost 1 base, J lost 0 bases, and 9 bases lay in between. The chain's CDR3 is CASSLVAGPNTGELFF. The CDR3 nucleotides read TGTGCCAGCAGCTTAGTTGCAGGCCCGAACACCGGGGAGCTGTTTTTT.

This chain links TRBV20-1 with TRBJ2-7, with D unclear. The CDR3 sequence is 14 residues long. V lost 1 base and J lost 0, with 10 bases in between. CDR1 and CDR2 from the germline V gene are DFQATT and SNEGSKA (reference sequence). CDR3 DNA: TGCAGTGCTAGAGGACCAATACTCTCCTACGAGCAGTACTTC. Translating gives CSARGPILSYEQYF.

This clonotype was observed many times. The chain is built from TRBV28 and TRBJ2-1; 9 positions agree with TRBD1. Trimming took 1 base from V and 7 from J; bases not matched to a gene: 11. Looked up from germline, CDR1 is MDHEN and CDR2 is SYDVKM. CDR3 length equals 17 residues. The CDR3 is CASSLSAGTGSTNEQFF. CDR3 sequence (DNA): TGTGCCAGCAGTTTATCCGCCGGGACAGGGAGTACTAATGAGCAGTTCTTC.

This clonotype was seen at least ten times. The chain combines TRBV4-2 with TRBJ2-1; possibly TRBD2 for D (5 bases). Trimming pared 3 bases from V and 5 bases from J, leaving 11 bases between. This CDR3 has 14 residues. CDR1 is LGHNA, CDR2 YNFKEQ, per germline. This CDR3 is CASSQGGPNNEQFF. Here the CDR3 DNA reads TGTGCCAGCAGCCAGGGCGGGCCAAACAATGAGCAGTTCTTC.

The table lists this clonotype with many counts. The chain uses TRBV20-1 and TRBJ2-6; 7 bases line up with TRBD1. Unmatched junction bases numbered 0, after V lost 2 bases and J lost 2 bases. Germline-derived CDR1 and CDR2 are DFQATT and SNEGSKA (reference sequence). The CDR3 is 14 amino acids. The CDR3 reads CSARRGPGANVLTF. CDR3 DNA: TGCAGTGCTAGAAGGGGGCCTGGGGCCAACGTCCTGACTTTC.

This clonotype was found a few times. This rearrangement joins TRBV7-2 to TRBJ1-6; D remains ambiguous. Trimming took 3 bases from V and 4 from J, leaving 7 bases between them. CDR3 length: 14 amino acids. The germline V gene encodes CDR1 SGHTA and CDR2 FQGNSA. In DNA, the CDR3 is TGTGCCAGCAGCTTGCGGGCGTATAATTCACCCCTCCACTTT. Translation gives CASSLRAYNSPLHF.

Ten or more counts support this clonotype. V is TRBV10-3 and J is TRBJ2-7, with 7 bases identical to TRBD2. This CDR3 spans 15 amino acids. Germline V gene data show CDR1 as ENHRY and CDR2 as SYGVKD. Unmatched junction bases numbered 10, after V lost 3 bases and J lost 5 bases. DNA for the CDR3: TGTGCCATCAGTGAAAGGGCGGGAGATCCGGACGAGCAGTACTTC. This translates into CAISERAGDPDEQYF.

The rearrangement joins TRBV12-3 or TRBV12-4 to TRBJ2-3; possible D gene TRBD2, 6 bases. This CDR3 comprises 15 residues. V was clipped by 3 bases and J by 1 base, with 11 bases between them. The CDR3 nucleotides are TGTGCCAGCAGTTTGTTAGCGGACGGCACAGATACGCAGTATTTT. Its protein is CASSLLADGTDTQYF.

This clonotype was seen at least ten times. J is TRBJ2-1 and V is TRBV5-1; 10 nucleotides agree with TRBD2. V lost 5 bases to trimming and J lost 7 bases; unmatched junction nucleotides: 12. Germline values: CDR1 SGHRS, CDR2 YFSETQ. The CDR3 sequence is 16 residues long. CDR3 nucleotides: TGCGCCAGCAGATTAGCGGGAGGTGCCAGGTTTAATGAGCAGTTCTTC. Translation: CASRLAGGARFNEQFF. The full variable domain, rest sourced from reference TRBV5-1 and TRBJ2-1, is KAGVTQTPRYLIKTRGQQVTLSCSPISGHRSVSWYQQTPGQGLQFLFEYFSETQRNKGNFPGRFSGRQFSNSRSEMNVSTLELGDSALYLCASRLAGGARFNEQFFGPGTRLTVL.

This clonotype was seen at least ten times. This chain connects TRBV28 to TRBJ2-1; D may match TRBD1 or TRBD2 (5 bases each). Trimming cost V 4 bases and J 11 bases, with 12 bases left between them. CDR3 length: 12 residues. Looked up from germline, CDR1 is MDHEN and CDR2 is SYDVKM. The CDR3 sequence: CASSSRDVKQFF. The CDR3 DNA is TGTGCCAGCAGTTCCCGGGACGTGAAGCAGTTCTTC.

The sample holds many counts of this clonotype. The chain uses TRBV20-1 and TRBJ2-1; the D gene is possibly TRBD2 (5 bases). This CDR3 is built from 15 residues. CDR1 is DFQATT and CDR2 is SNEGSKA in the germline V gene (reference sequence). Trimming removed 6 bases from V and 2 bases from J, with 17 bases in between. The CDR3: CSAPPRSAAYNEQFF. CDR3 nucleotides: TGCAGTGCGCCTCCGCGTAGCGCCGCCTACAATGAGCAGTTCTTC.

This clonotype appeared many times. The chain employs TRBV2 and TRBJ2-7; D might be TRBD1 or TRBD2, each matching 5 bases. Trimming took 7 bases from V and 4 from J, leaving 17 bases between them. CDR1 and CDR2 (germline): SNHLY, FYNNEI. The length of the CDR3 is 14 residues. In DNA form, the CDR3 reads TGTGCCAGCAACTCCGGGACGGTCCCTTACGAGCAGTACTTC. Translated, it gives CASNSGTVPYEQYF.

This clonotype showed up just once. V is TRBV28 and J is TRBJ2-7; 12 positions agree with TRBD1. V lost 3 bases, J lost 3 bases, and 15 bases stayed unmatched. CDR3 size: 19 residues. Germline CDR1 MDHEN, CDR2 SYDVKM. The CDR3 region has the DNA TGTGCCAGCAGTTTGGGACAGGGGGCCACGGGACAGCGACTCTACGAGCAGTACTTC. Amino acids: CASSLGQGATGQRLYEQYF.

This clonotype was seen ten or more times. V gene TRBV6-1 combines with J gene TRBJ1-1, with D hard to call. The CDR3 is 14 residues long. Germline V gene lookup returns CDR1 MNHNS and CDR2 SASEGT. Trimming took 1 base from V and 1 from J, leaving 7 bases between them. In DNA, the CDR3 is TGTGCCAGCAGTGAAGTGGGGAGGAACACTGAAGCTTTCTTT. Translation: CASSEVGRNTEAFF.

This clonotype was seen only a few times. The V and J genes are TRBV19 and TRBJ1-1; D gene uncertain. The CDR3 consists of 13 residues. The ends were cut back, 6 bases at V and 2 bases at J, with 10 bases in the middle. CDR1 LNHDA and CDR2 SQIVND come from the germline V gene (reference sequence). CDR3 sequence (DNA): TGTGCCAGTAGGGCAGTCGGAAACACTGAAGCTTTCTTT. Translated, it gives CASRAVGNTEAFF.

This clonotype was detected a few times. V usage is TRBV11-2 and J usage is TRBJ1-2; TRBD1 might be the D (5 bases). This CDR3 has 11 residues. Germline loops: CDR1 SGHAT, CDR2 FQNNGV. V shed 7 bases and J shed 8 bases, with 11 bases lying between them. The CDR3 sequence: CASNPGGGYTF. The CDR3 DNA reads as TGTGCCAGCAACCCGGGGGGGGGCTACACCTTC.

This clonotype has ten or more counts. The chain combines TRBV7-3 with TRBJ2-1; 7 nucleotides agree with TRBD2. Per the germline V gene, CDR1 is SGHTA and CDR2 is FQGTGA. The CDR3 extends over 15 amino acids. After removal of 0 bases from V and 5 bases from J, the junction contained 4 bases not matched to a gene. The CDR3 nucleotides are TGTGCCAGCAGCTTAACCCGTCTAGCGGACAATGAGCAGTTCTTC. It encodes CASSLTRLADNEQFF.

Turning to this clonotype: A read error may explain this, as a much larger clone is one base away. This chain connects TRBV10-3 to TRBJ2-1, with 10 nucleotides matching TRBD2. This CDR3 is built from 14 residues. Germline lookup yields CDR1 ENHRY and CDR2 SYGVKD. After removal of 10 bases from V and 5 bases from J, the junction contained 8 bases not matched to a gene. CDR3 sequence reads: CATMRAGGDNEQFF. CDR3 DNA sequence: TGTGCCACCATGAGAGCGGGAGGGGACAATGAGCAGTTCTTC.

This chain uses TRBV10-2 with TRBJ2-3; 10 nucleotides match TRBD2. CDR1 WSHSY and CDR2 SAAADI come from the germline V gene. Trimming at V came to 2 bases and at J to 2 bases, leaving 1 base not matched to a gene. CDR3 length equals 15 residues. The CDR3 DNA sequence: TGCGCCAGCAGTGAGGGACTAGCGGTCACAGATACGCAGTATTTT. Its translation is CASSEGLAVTDTQYF.

There are many counts of this clonotype. The chain links TRBV28 to TRBJ2-5, with D hard to call. V was shortened by 6 bases and J by 3 bases, with 5 bases between the two germline ends. The CDR3 extends over 11 amino acids. Germline V gives CDR1 MDHEN, CDR2 SYDVKM. CDR3 region: CASRQEETQYF. The CDR3 nucleotides are TGTGCCAGCAGACAAGAAGAGACCCAGTACTTC.

Notes on this clonotype: A much more abundant neighbour one base away suggests this may be a read error. Here the CDR3 reads CASSRHGTTNEKLFF. The DNA for the CDR3 is TGTGCCAGCAGTCGTCATGGCACAACTAATGAAAAACTGTTTTTT. This chain links TRBV6-1 with TRBJ1-4; no definite D call. V was cut by 5 bases and J by 0 bases, with 10 bases left in between. Germline V lookup: CDR1 MNHNS, CDR2 SASEGT. There are 15 residues in the CDR3.

This clonotype was counted many times. This clone may be a read error of a much larger clone one base away. V and J are TRBV11-2 and TRBJ1-1; D unresolved. Germline V CDR1 and CDR2: SGHAT, FQNNGV. There are 13 residues in the CDR3. V was shortened by 0 bases and J by 3 bases, with 5 bases between the two germline ends. In DNA, the CDR3 is TGTGCCAGCAGCTTAGATTGGGACACTGAAGCTTTCTTT. It encodes CASSLDWDTEAFF.

The V call is TRBV9, the J call TRBJ1-6; no reliable D call. V was shortened by 2 bases and J by 0 bases, with 6 bases between the two germline ends. This CDR3 contains 15 residues. Germline CDR1 SGDLS, CDR2 YYNGEE. The CDR3 reads CASSVSDSYNSPLHF. CDR3 nucleotides: TGTGCCAGCAGCGTCTCCGACTCCTATAATTCACCCCTCCACTTT.

This clonotype was detected many times. The CDR3 nucleotides are TGTGCCAGCAGTTTGGTCAGGGAAACCTATGGCTACACCTTC. Translation: CASSLVRETYGYTF. The chain links TRBV28 to TRBJ1-2, with TRBD1 as a possible D gene (5 bases). The CDR3 sequence is 14 residues long. V shed 3 bases and J shed 4 bases, with 12 bases lying between them. CDR1 is MDHEN and CDR2 is SYDVKM in the germline V gene.

A few counts support this clonotype. V usage is TRBV27 and J usage is TRBJ1-6; no clear D. Germline V gives CDR1 MNHEY, CDR2 SMNVEV (reference sequence). The CDR3 runs to 14 residues. V shed 2 bases and J shed 12 bases, with 14 bases lying between them. DNA of the CDR3: TGTGCCAGCAGTTTAAGAAAGGCGCTTGGACCCCTCCACTTT. Amino acids: CASSLRKALGPLHF.

This clonotype was detected many times. The rearrangement joins TRBV28 to TRBJ1-5, with 9 positions matching TRBD1. Germline lookup yields CDR1 MDHEN and CDR2 SYDVKM. This CDR3 region has 15 residues. J was trimmed by 3 bases and V by 6 bases; bases with no gene match: 6. CDR3: CASRGGDRANQPQHF. CDR3 nucleotide sequence: TGTGCCAGCAGGGGGGGGGACAGGGCCAATCAGCCCCAGCATTTT.